This T cell receptor beta chain was obtained from a study of cytomegalovirus exposure and HLA in healthy donors. Looking at the study overall: Earlier sequencing of around 190 million T cells yielded around 100 million unique TCR beta sequences.

The CDR3 totals 16 residues. The germline V gene encodes CDR1 MDHEN and CDR2 SYDVKM. The germline V and J ends were trimmed by 2 bases and 6 bases, with 17 bases remaining between them. PCR used 60 Vbeta primers and 13 Jbeta primers. The method was immunoSEQ multiplex PCR; TCRdb's version includes in-frame clones alone and lacks a portion of them. The sample includes tens of thousands of clones, approximately 81% of them seen just once. The clonotype was recovered from a woman aged 35 to 49 in good health and CMV-seronegative. This chain links TRBV28 with TRBJ1-5; D might be TRBD1 (5 bases). The sequenced material came from PBMCs. CDR3 sequence reads: CASSLRGLGAGQPQHF. CDR3 DNA sequence: TGTGCCAGCAGTTTACGAGGCCTAGGGGCAGGTCAGCCCCAGCATTTT.